Below are 13 T cell receptor beta chains sequenced from a single sample in a study of shared clonotypes between healthy human individuals. The table came from immunoSEQ multiplex PCR; TCRdb's copy has only in-frame clones and leaves some out. Among about 980,000 clones listed, about three quarters were seen once. Sequenced sample: memory CD4+ T cells sorted from blood. Subset given: CD45RA-negative fraction. The receptors shown here come from a man younger than 35 in good health.

The sample holds a few counts of this clone. The V call is TRBV27, the J call TRBJ1-6; D gene uncertain. There are 14 residues in the CDR3. V lost 8 bases and J 7 bases, leaving 15 bases between the germline ends. Germline V CDR1 and CDR2: MNHEY, SMNVEV (reference sequence). DNA for the CDR3: TGTGCCAGCGCCTCCTCACCGTCGAATTCACCCCTCCACTTT. Translation gives CASASSPSNSPLHF.

This clone was counted a single time. The rearrangement joins TRBV2 to TRBJ1-1; TRBD1 is a possible D gene (6 bases). The CDR3 length is 16 residues. Germline values: CDR1 SNHLY, CDR2 FYNNEI. The ends were cut back, 1 base at V and 5 bases at J, with 17 bases in the middle. CDR3 loop: CASSEEGGRVLTEAFF. CDR3 sequence (DNA): TGTGCCAGCAGTGAAGAAGGGGGGAGGGTCCTAACTGAAGCTTTCTTT.

The V call is TRBV4-1, the J call TRBJ1-2; TRBD1 might be the D (6 bases). This CDR3 is built from 15 residues. V was pared by 0 bases and J by 5 bases, with 13 bases between. Germline CDR1 is MGHRA and CDR2 is YSYEKL. CDR3 DNA: TGCGCCAGCAGCCAAGAAAGGGGGGTAGGATATGGCTACACCTTC. It yields the protein CASSQERGVGYGYTF.

This clone was seen a handful of times. The identical CDR3 is also encoded by other nucleotide sequences in the sample. The CDR3 DNA follows: TGTGCCAGCAGTGAAGGGAGGACAGGCGATGGCTACACCTTC. Translated, it gives CASSEGRTGDGYTF. The V call is TRBV6-1, the J call TRBJ1-2; 7 bases fit TRBD1. This CDR3 spans 14 amino acids. The V gene end was trimmed by 1 base and the J gene end by 6 bases; junction bases not matched to a gene: 5. Germline CDR1 and CDR2: MNHNS and SASEGT.

The rearrangement uses TRBV5-1 and TRBJ2-2; D is undetermined. The CDR3 contains 16 residues. V lost 4 bases to trimming and J lost 4 bases, with 17 bases between them. CDR1 and CDR2 from the germline V gene are SGHRS and YFSETQ. This chain's CDR3 is CASSNPRSMATGELFF. The CDR3 bases are TGCGCCAGCAGCAATCCTCGTTCAATGGCCACCGGGGAGCTGTTTTTT.

V gene TRBV6-1 combines with J gene TRBJ1-5; no reliable D call. Trimming shortened V by 1 base and J by 7 bases, and 8 bases separated the two germline ends. The CDR3 totals 13 residues. Germline V CDR1 and CDR2: MNHNS, SASEGT. CDR3 in amino acids: CASSEGGVQPQHF. Written as DNA, the CDR3 is TGTGCCAGCAGTGAAGGCGGGGTACAGCCCCAGCATTTT.

The chain joins TRBV6-1 to TRBJ2-3; 7 bases are shared with TRBD2. V lost 5 bases, J lost 4 bases, and 9 bases stayed unmatched. The CDR3 covers 15 residues. Germline lookup yields CDR1 MNHNS and CDR2 SASEGT. The CDR3 loop reads CASSPLGGSADTQYF. CDR3 DNA: TGTGCCAGCAGTCCCCTGGGGGGGTCAGCAGATACGCAGTATTTT.

V gene TRBV7-2 combines with J gene TRBJ2-5, with 8 bases identical to TRBD1. This CDR3 region has 15 residues. Trimming at V came to 5 bases and at J to 1 base, leaving 6 bases not matched to a gene. Germline-derived CDR1 and CDR2 are SGHTA and FQGNSA. The CDR3 nucleotides read TGTGCCAGCAGCCCCGGACAGGGACTCCAAGAGACCCAGTACTTC. Amino acid sequence: CASSPGQGLQETQYF.

The V and J genes are TRBV13 and TRBJ2-2; the match to TRBD2 covers 7 bases. The ends lost 2 bases at V and 0 bases at J; junction bases unmatched: 9. Germline V gives CDR1 PRHDT, CDR2 FYEKMQ (reference sequence). The CDR3 covers 18 residues. CDR3 bases: TGTGCCAGCAGCTTAAGTCAAATAGCGGGTGCGAACACCGGGGAGCTGTTTTTT. Its translation: CASSLSQIAGANTGELFF.

This chain connects TRBV21-1 to TRBJ1-6. TRBV21-1 is a pseudogene locus. The length of the CDR3 is 18 residues. The CDR3: CASSNSGGAFSYNSPLHF. The CDR3, as DNA: TGTGCCAGCAGCAATTCAGGGGGGGCGTTTTCCTATAATTCACCCCTCCACTTT.

The chain uses TRBV5-1 and TRBJ2-5; 13 nucleotides match TRBD2. The length of the CDR3 is 18 residues. Germline V CDR1 and CDR2: SGHRS, YFSETQ. J lost 5 bases, V lost 4 bases, and 14 bases had no gene match. The CDR3 coding sequence is TGCGCCAGCAGCCAAAACAGGGGGCGACTAGCGGGAGGTGAGACCCAGTACTTC. It translates to CASSQNRGRLAGGETQYF.

V and J are TRBV7-9 and TRBJ2-7; TRBD2 agrees at 11 bases. The germline CDR1 and CDR2 sequences are SEHNR and FQNEAQ (reference sequence). This CDR3 spans 16 amino acids. The ends lost 5 bases at V and 4 bases at J; junction bases unmatched: 10. CDR3 in DNA: TGTGCCAGCAGCAAAAAAGGGACTAGCGGAATTTACGAGCAGTACTTC. It specifies CASSKKGTSGIYEQYF.

The chain uses TRBV9 and TRBJ1-1, with 8 bases aligning to TRBD1. Germline V gene sequence: CDR1 SGDLS, CDR2 YYNGEE. V lost 3 bases and J lost 1; bases outside the gene matches: 2. The CDR3 spans 14 residues. CDR3 sequence: CASSATGANTEAFF. As DNA, the CDR3 is TGTGCCAGCAGCGCGACAGGGGCGAACACTGAAGCTTTCTTT.